Reported below is one T cell receptor (beta chain). Its cognate antigen has yet to be identified. It has no much larger one-base neighbor in the sample; base qualities were not kept. The data were taken from a study of blood T cell repertoires in COVID-19 (dated by TCRdb to 2020 to 2021). About the investigation overall: Collaborator samples came from the United States, Italy and Spain and covered acute and convalescent phases of COVID-19. The material from the prospective study consisted of cDNA or gDNA derived from T cells, B-cell-depleted T cells, or PBMCs. Subjects who had been exposed to COVID-19, were actively infected with it, or had recovered from it provided the deeply sampled blood TCRbeta repertoires that made up the dataset. The repertoires were released in a freely available public database intended as a resource for research on the immune response to SARS-CoV-2. Samples came from the ongoing ImmuneRACE study (first 160 participants) plus 1,254 subjects from 6 global collaborators. A de-identified subject ID, COVID-19 status, age in years and sex were almost always included in the sample metadata. Where available, HLA class I and class II types were taken from metadata supplied by the sample provider and were not determined by assay-based typing. The investigation overall reported the following: How much clinical and demographic metadata was included differed by source and by participant, and the metadata was provided uncurated.

TCRbeta CDR3 regions were amplified from genomic DNA by means of the immunoSEQ Assay, a bias-controlled multiplex PCR. In the original analysis: The number of nucleated cells in each sample was estimated by amplification of reference gene primers within the assay. Sequence reads were collapsed and filtered to measure the absolute abundance of every unique TCRbeta CDR3 rearrangement. For each sample, productive Simpson clonality was calculated as the square root of Simpson's diversity index across productive rearrangements. TCRdb took over this immuneACCESS table, retaining in-frame rearrangements with V and J assigned. Such tables are incomplete; in checked studies, under half of the missing clones stem from an unresolved V gene, and the remainder is unexplained. The DNA gave D and trimming, while V, J and clone size come from that table. Recorded for this sample are 150,000 to 200,000 clones; over 80% of them occurred a single time. 13% of the sample rests with the top ten.

Participants in the prospective study were aged roughly 18 to 90 years, lived in about two dozen United States geographic areas, and enrolled through a virtual design. In the prospective study, cohorts were assigned on the basis of participant-reported clinical history obtained from a screening survey and a study questionnaire. ImmuneRACE Cohort 3 recovered participants were defined by two consecutive negative NP/OP PCR tests, healthcare professional clearance, or symptom resolution. Mobile phlebotomists in the prospective study collected whole blood, serum and a nasopharyngeal or oropharyngeal swab from every participant. Participants in the prospective study had the option to provide additional blood draws and questionnaires over a roughly 2-month period. Blood samples from the prospective study were shipped frozen or at room temperature prior to DNA extraction. The CDR3 has 15 amino acids, counting the end cysteine and phenylalanine. Only CDR3 DNA is held: 45 bases, read in frame from base 1. V drops 12 bases and J drops 4 bases, leaving 20 bases in between. CDR1 and CDR2 are read off the germline V gene as KGHDR and SFDVKD.

Specimen: PBMCs or T cells enriched from blood (not recorded which). This sequence originates from a woman aged 60-75 years who had recovered from COVID-19. The rearranged segments are TRBV24-1 and TRBJ2-2, with TRBD1 tentatively as D gene (7 bases match). Read as DNA, the sequence is TGTGCCGCAGGGGGGCGGCCTCCGGGCACCGGGGAGCTGTTTTTT. The translation is CAAGGRPPGTGELFF.